This T cell receptor (beta chain) derives from a study of T cells in Graves' hyperthyroidism and ophthalmopathy (dated by TCRdb to between 2019 and 2020). For context, the study as a whole: Peripheral blood was sampled at the time of initial diagnosis, prior to any treatment. The paper describes TCR Vbeta CDR3 sequencing of 135 peripheral blood samples, made up of 43 ophthalmopathy patients, 70 to 75 hyperthyroidism patients and approximately 17 progressor patients. Prospective prediction of ophthalmopathy was tested in an independent validation cohort consisting of fewer than 20 hyperthyroidism patients and around 17 patients who later progressed to ophthalmopathy. After blood sampling, hyperthyroidism patients were treated with methimazole at a starting dose of 30 mg daily, and ophthalmopathy patients were treated with high-dose intravenous methylprednisolone. In addition, the study compared T-cell repertoires in thyroid tissue and in blood from about six Graves' hyperthyroidism patients. To identify TCR V-J signatures that set the groups apart, the researchers used a discovery cohort of 100 patients, made up of around 42 with Graves' ophthalmopathy and about 60 with stable Graves' hyperthyroidism. For training and testing, the 100 or so patients in the discovery cohort were randomly divided in a 7:3 ratio. Study-wide conclusions, independent of this receptor: No statistical method was used to fix the sample size in advance, and group allocation was not hidden from the investigators. In validation, the model predicted progression to ophthalmopathy a median of roughly 6.5 months before onset, with roughly 71% sensitivity and about 72% specificity. A 13 V-J signature model separated ophthalmopathy from stable hyperthyroidism, with around 90% sensitivity and roughly 81% specificity in cross-validation and 80%/75% in testing. Blood samples also contained most of the expanded thyroid clonotypes (frequency above 0.001), which suggests that blood repertoires may reflect thyroid immune responses.

Looking up the germline V gene (reference sequence) yields CDR1 DFQATT and CDR2 SNEGSKA. From the cysteine through the phenylalanine, the CDR3 covers 15 amino acids. The entry retains the CDR3 DNA only, 45 bases that are in frame from base 1. Deletion took 3 bases off V and 3 bases off J, with a span of 17 bases between the germline ends. This clonotype was picked up a small number of times. Its recognized antigen is unknown. No base qualities exist here, and no much larger clone lies one base off it. Ophthalmopathy patients had moderately to severely active disease, with a Clinical Activity Score of 3 or more, a NOSPECS grade of 4 or more, and a disease duration of less than 3 months. Exclusion was applied to patients with uncontrolled infections, other autoimmune diseases, pregnancy or lactation. Diagnoses were based on clinical symptoms, serum thyroxine and TRAb, thyroid ultrasound and orbital computed tomography. PBMCs were isolated from 7.5 to 10 ml of fresh peripheral blood by Ficoll-Paque density gradient centrifugation. Trizol reagent was used to extract total RNA, and RNA quality was then checked on an Agilent 2100 Bioanalyzer.

TCR beta CDR3 regions were amplified from RNA transcripts. A first-round RT-PCR of the TCR CDR3 used the HTBI primer set with the Qiagen OneStep RT-PCR kit. Libraries were constructed in a second round of multiplex PCR, after which size selection and purification were performed. Paired-end sequencing of the libraries was performed with 100 bp reads on an Illumina HiSeq2000. The original methods were these. SOAPnuke was used to process the raw data, throwing out any read that contained adapters or uncalled bases, had a mean Phred below 15, or lacked an exact constant-primer or identifier match. COPE v1.2.5 was used to merge high-quality paired reads, and clonotypes were defined as unique nucleotide sequences. MiTCR v1.1 was used to align the clonotypes against IMGT TRBV, TRBD and TRBJ reference segments. The analysis included only V-J combinations with a frequency above 0.0001, which together covered 99% to 99.2% of the repertoires. A TCS score was defined as the ratio of F50 (clonal expansion) to E x V (chaos), with BLOSUM62-based TCRdist applied between CDR3 peptides within each V-J. Welch's t-statistics and random forest reduced around 550 V-J features to roughly 13, which were used in a naive Bayes classifier (R e1071). The public reads were run again by TCRdb, first through fastp at Q25 and then through MiXCR, and only productive beta chains were kept. Rows are unified per CDR3 protein, each entry keeping the most common DNA and genes. The V and J calls were not made by the authors but by TCRdb's processing. This sample is represented by about 300,000 distinct CDR3 sequences; roughly 20% of them were singletons. The ten largest clones take up 35% to 40% of the sample.

This receptor was obtained from a man aged 45-65 years with Graves' ophthalmopathy. Input material: blood. Recombination connected TRBV20-1 to TRBJ1-1; the best D guess is TRBD1, with 6 bases matching. The CDR3 protein is CSASLGGQGYTEAFF. The DNA sequence follows: TGCAGTGCTAGCTTGGGCGGGCAGGGGTACACTGAAGCTTTCTTT.